A selection of T cell receptor beta chains follows, all from one sample in a study of PD-1 blockade in classical Hodgkin lymphoma. TCRdb's copy holds only in-frame clones and misses some; the assay was immunoSEQ multiplex PCR. The repertoire consists of 45,000 to 65,000 clones, with around 78% occurring once and the leading ten covering more than 12%. The sequences come from peripheral blood mononuclear cells (PBMCs), collected before the second cycle of nivolumab. These receptors were taken from a human donor with classical Hodgkin lymphoma. Each CDR3 is given with its conserved first and last residue. D genes are given only for firm matches. Some rows mark clone size as missing; the rest say once, few, many or name a class of expanded clone.

j_call: TRBJ2-1; d_call: TRBD2; v_call: TRBV7-9; clone_size: .; cdr3_aa: CASSFRGLAGGKEGNEQFF; cdr3_nt: TGTGCCAGCAGCTTCCGAGGGCTAGCGGGAGGGAAGGAGGGCAATGAGCAGTTCTTC
j_call: TRBJ2-7; d_call: TRBD2; v_call: TRBV7-9; clone_size: .; cdr3_aa: CASSLVAGVEQYF; cdr3_nt: TGTGCCAGCAGCTTAGTCGCGGGGGTCGAGCAGTACTTC
j_call: TRBJ1-1; d_call: .; v_call: TRBV6-5; clone_size: .; cdr3_aa: CARSSLSLMNTEAFF; cdr3_nt: TGTGCCCGCAGTTCACTAAGTTTAATGAACACTGAAGCTTTCTTT
j_call: TRBJ1-1; d_call: TRBD1; v_call: TRBV14; clone_size: few; cdr3_aa: CASSLDRVQGTEAFF; cdr3_nt: TGTGCCAGCAGCCTGGACAGGGTCCAGGGAACTGAAGCTTTCTTT
j_call: TRBJ1-1; d_call: TRBD1; v_call: TRBV5-6; clone_size: .; cdr3_aa: CASSFTGGPMNTEAFF; cdr3_nt: TGTGCCAGCAGCTTTACAGGGGGCCCCATGAACACTGAAGCTTTCTTT
j_call: TRBJ2-1; d_call: TRBD2; v_call: TRBV7-3; clone_size: .; cdr3_aa: CASSPTSGSYNEQFF; cdr3_nt: TGTGCCAGCAGCCCCACTAGCGGCTCCTACAATGAGCAGTTCTTC
j_call: TRBJ2-3; d_call: .; v_call: TRBV6-5; clone_size: .; cdr3_aa: CASSYAPGHLTDTQYF; cdr3_nt: TGTGCCAGCAGTTACGCACCGGGACACCTCACAGATACGCAGTATTTT
j_call: TRBJ1-1; d_call: .; v_call: TRBV18; clone_size: .; cdr3_aa: CASSPRGGKNTEAFF; cdr3_nt: TGTGCCAGCTCACCACGGGGAGGGAAGAACACTGAAGCTTTCTTT
j_call: TRBJ1-4; d_call: .; v_call: TRBV29-1; clone_size: once; cdr3_aa: CSVELQGSEKLFF; cdr3_nt: TGCAGCGTTGAACTACAGGGAAGTGAAAAACTGTTTTTT
j_call: TRBJ2-1; d_call: TRBD2; v_call: TRBV13; clone_size: .; cdr3_aa: CASSSGLVSYNEQFF; cdr3_nt: TGTGCCAGCAGCTCGGGACTAGTATCCTACAATGAGCAGTTCTTC
j_call: TRBJ2-7; d_call: .; v_call: TRBV4-2; clone_size: .; cdr3_aa: CASRQGIRVTGNEQYF; cdr3_nt: TGTGCCAGCAGGCAGGGGATCAGGGTTACGGGAAACGAGCAGTACTTC
j_call: TRBJ2-4; d_call: .; v_call: TRBV29-1; clone_size: .; cdr3_aa: CSALPSIGVLGKNIQYF; cdr3_nt: TGCAGCGCTCTGCCCTCGATCGGGGTCCTAGGCAAAAACATTCAGTACTTC
j_call: TRBJ1-1; d_call: .; v_call: TRBV19; clone_size: few; cdr3_aa: CASSRRGRDWNTEAFF; cdr3_nt: TGTGCCAGTAGCCGCCGAGGGAGGGATTGGAACACTGAAGCTTTCTTT
j_call: TRBJ2-1; d_call: .; v_call: TRBV6-6; clone_size: .; cdr3_aa: CASNSRGSYNEQFF; cdr3_nt: TGTGCCAGCAATTCCAGGGGATCCTACAATGAGCAGTTCTTC
j_call: TRBJ2-7; d_call: TRBD1; v_call: TRBV6-6; clone_size: .; cdr3_aa: CASSYGAGTDYEQYF; cdr3_nt: TGTGCCAGCAGTTACGGGGCCGGGACAGACTACGAGCAGTACTTC
j_call: TRBJ1-2; d_call: TRBD1; v_call: TRBV27; clone_size: once; cdr3_aa: CASSSGQGAVGYTF; cdr3_nt: TGTGCCAGCAGTTCGGGACAGGGGGCGGTTGGCTACACCTTC
j_call: TRBJ1-4; d_call: TRBD1; v_call: TRBV6-5; clone_size: few; cdr3_aa: CASSEQGASEKLFF; cdr3_nt: TGTGCCAGCAGCGAACAGGGGGCGAGTGAAAAACTGTTTTTT
j_call: TRBJ2-7; d_call: TRBD2; v_call: TRBV11-2; clone_size: .; cdr3_aa: CASSFLGTSGSRIYEQYF; cdr3_nt: TGTGCCAGCAGCTTTCTCGGGACTAGCGGGAGTCGGATCTACGAGCAGTACTTC
j_call: TRBJ1-2; d_call: .; v_call: TRBV25-1; clone_size: .; cdr3_aa: CASSETAGLGGYTF; cdr3_nt: TGTGCCAGCAGTGAAACCGCGGGCTTAGGCGGCTACACCTTC
j_call: TRBJ2-2; d_call: .; v_call: TRBV27; clone_size: .; cdr3_aa: CAIKGNRVPANTGELFF; cdr3_nt: TGTGCCATCAAGGGGAACAGAGTCCCCGCGAACACCGGGGAGCTGTTTTTT
j_call: TRBJ2-1; d_call: .; v_call: TRBV25-1; clone_size: .; cdr3_aa: CASSEPGLNFNEQFF; cdr3_nt: TGTGCCAGCAGTGAACCGGGACTGAACTTCAATGAGCAGTTCTTC
j_call: TRBJ1-4; d_call: .; v_call: TRBV18; clone_size: once; cdr3_aa: CASSPGATGVKLFF; cdr3_nt: TGTGCCAGCTCCCCAGGGGCGACCGGCGTGAAACTGTTTTTT